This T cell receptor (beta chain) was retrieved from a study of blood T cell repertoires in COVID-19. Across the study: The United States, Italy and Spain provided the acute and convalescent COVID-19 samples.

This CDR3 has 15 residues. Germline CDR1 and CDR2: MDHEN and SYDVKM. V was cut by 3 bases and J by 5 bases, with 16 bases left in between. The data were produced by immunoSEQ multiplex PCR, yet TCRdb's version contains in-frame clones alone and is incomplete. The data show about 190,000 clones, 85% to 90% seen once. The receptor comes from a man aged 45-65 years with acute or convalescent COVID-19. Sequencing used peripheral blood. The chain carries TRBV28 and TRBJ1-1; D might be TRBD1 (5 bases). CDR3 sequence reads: CASSFPQMGLTEAFF. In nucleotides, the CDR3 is TGTGCCAGCAGTTTCCCTCAAATGGGGCTTACTGAAGCTTTCTTT.